Shown below are 7 T cell receptor beta chains from a single sample sequenced in a study of OX40 agonist ivuxolimab in advanced cancers. Libraries were prepared by immunoSEQ multiplex PCR; TCRdb keeps only in-frame clonotypes and omits some of them. The top ten clones hold roughly 2.5% of a sample with approximately 84,000 clones, approximately 88% of them seen once. Sequenced here: CD4+ or CD8+ T cells sorted from blood, sampled in a trial of the OX40 agonist ivuxolimab. These receptors came from an adult with an advanced solid tumor such as melanoma, head and neck, liver or kidney cancer.

The chain carries TRBV18 and TRBJ2-5; D may match TRBD1 or TRBD2 (6 bases each). The ends were cut back, 4 bases at V and 5 bases at J, with 17 bases in the middle. Germline V gene data show CDR1 as KGHSH and CDR2 as LQKENI. The CDR3 has 15 residues. CDR3 region: CASSRLGGPVETQYF. The CDR3 DNA sequence: TGTGCCAGCTCACGCCTAGGGGGGCCTGTGGAGACCCAGTACTTC.

The rearrangement uses TRBV25-1 and TRBJ1-5; 9 positions agree with TRBD1. This CDR3 is built from 14 residues. Germline-derived CDR1 and CDR2 are MGHDK and SYGVNS. Germline trimming cut 7 bases from V and 4 bases from J; bases unmatched to any gene: 5. CDR3 amino acids: CASKTGGGNQPQHF. CDR3 bases: TGTGCCAGCAAGACAGGGGGGGGGAATCAGCCCCAGCATTTT.

The chain couples TRBV7-2 to TRBJ1-1; 7 bases match TRBD1. Germline assignment: CDR1 SGHTA and CDR2 FQGNSA. The CDR3 consists of 16 residues. The V gene end was trimmed by 3 bases and the J gene end by 1 base; junction bases not matched to a gene: 8. CDR3 region: CASSFRTGRGNTEAFF. The CDR3 DNA reads TGTGCCAGCAGCTTCAGGACAGGCCGCGGGAACACTGAAGCTTTCTTT.

V and J are TRBV7-3 and TRBJ1-1; D not certain. V lost 3 bases, J lost 4 bases, and 12 bases lay in between. Germline CDR1 is SGHTA and CDR2 is FQGTGA. CDR3 length: 14 amino acids. CDR3 coding DNA: TGTGCCAGCAGCTTTACATGGCAAAGCACTGAAGCTTTCTTT. Amino acids: CASSFTWQSTEAFF.

This clone was recorded once. CDR3 sequence reads: CASSYSKNVNEQFF. CDR3 DNA sequence: TGTGCCAGCAGTTACTCAAAAAACGTGAATGAGCAGTTCTTC. The J gene is TRBJ2-1, the V gene TRBV6-6, with no clear D. The CDR3 has 14 residues. V was clipped by 0 bases and J by 7 bases, with 10 bases between them. Looked up from germline, CDR1 is MNHNY and CDR2 is SVGAGI (reference sequence).

The chain is built from TRBV7-8 and TRBJ1-5, with 8 bases lining up with TRBD1. The CDR3 is made up of 14 amino acids. Germline CDR1 SGHVS, CDR2 FQNEAQ. Trimming cost V 1 base and J 6 bases; bases outside gene matches: 2. CDR3 amino acids: CASSLGTGSQPQHF. As DNA, the CDR3 is TGTGCCAGCAGCTTAGGGACAGGGAGTCAGCCCCAGCATTTT.

This chain connects TRBV4-3 to TRBJ2-5; 10 positions agree with TRBD2. Looked up from germline, CDR1 is LGHNA and CDR2 is YSLEER. Trimming at V came to 2 bases and at J to 4 bases, leaving 7 bases not matched to a gene. The CDR3 covers 16 residues. The CDR3 spells CASSQRSLAGVETQYF. The DNA for the CDR3 is TGCGCCAGCAGCCAACGGAGCCTAGCGGGGGTAGAGACCCAGTACTTC.